One T cell receptor beta chain is described in this entry. This specimen belongs to a study of blood T cell repertoires in COVID-19. Cohorts were based on clinical histories the participants reported. Each recovered donor of Cohort 3 presented with two negative PCRs, clearance, or symptom resolution. Method: immunoSEQ multiplex PCR; TCRdb's copy keeps in-frame clones and lacks some. The sample yields about 160,000 clones, 84% seen once. Germline lookup yields CDR1 SGHTA and CDR2 FQGNSA. The CDR3 runs 16 residues. J gave up 2 bases and V 6 bases, and 9 bases lay outside the gene matches. The clonotype was recovered from a woman between 50 and 59 years old who had recovered from COVID-19. The chain uses TRBV7-2 and TRBJ2-2, with TRBD1 identical over 7 bases. Sequenced: PBMCs or T cells enriched from blood (not recorded which). This CDR3 reads CASSRPGQLNTGELFF. CDR3 bases: TGTGCCAGCAGTCGACCGGGACAGCTTAACACCGGGGAGCTGTTTTTT.